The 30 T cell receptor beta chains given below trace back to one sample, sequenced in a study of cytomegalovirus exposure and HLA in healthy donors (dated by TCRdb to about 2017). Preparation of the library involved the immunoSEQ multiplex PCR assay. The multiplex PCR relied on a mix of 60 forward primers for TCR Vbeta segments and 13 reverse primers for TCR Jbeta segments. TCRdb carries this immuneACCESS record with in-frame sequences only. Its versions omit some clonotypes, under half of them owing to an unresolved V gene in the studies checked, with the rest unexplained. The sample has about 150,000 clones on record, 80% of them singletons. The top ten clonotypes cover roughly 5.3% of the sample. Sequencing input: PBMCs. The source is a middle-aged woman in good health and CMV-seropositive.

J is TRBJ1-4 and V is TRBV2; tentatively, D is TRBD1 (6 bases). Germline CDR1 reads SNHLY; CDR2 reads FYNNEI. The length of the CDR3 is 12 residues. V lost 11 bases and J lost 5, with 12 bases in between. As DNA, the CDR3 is TGTGCCGGACGGACAGAAAATGAAAAACTGTTTTTT. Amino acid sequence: CAGRTENEKLFF.

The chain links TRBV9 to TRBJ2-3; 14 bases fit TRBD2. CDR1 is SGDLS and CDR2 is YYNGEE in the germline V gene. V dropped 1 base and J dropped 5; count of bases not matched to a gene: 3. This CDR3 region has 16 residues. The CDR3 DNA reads TGTGCCAGCAGCGTAATAGGGACTAGCGGGAGAGATACGCAGTATTTT. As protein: CASSVIGTSGRDTQYF. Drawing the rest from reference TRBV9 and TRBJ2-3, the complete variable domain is DSGVTQTPKHLITATGQRVTLRCSPRSGDLSVYWYQQSLDQGLQFLIQYYNGEERAKGNILERFSAQQFPDLHSELNLSSLELGDSALYFCASSVIGTSGRDTQYFGPGTRLTVL.

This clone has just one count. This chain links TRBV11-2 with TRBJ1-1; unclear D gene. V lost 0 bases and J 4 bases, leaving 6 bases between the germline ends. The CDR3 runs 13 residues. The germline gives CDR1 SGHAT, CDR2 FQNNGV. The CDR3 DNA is TGTGCCAGCAGCTTAGAGGCTCTCACTGAAGCTTTCTTT. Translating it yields CASSLEALTEAFF.

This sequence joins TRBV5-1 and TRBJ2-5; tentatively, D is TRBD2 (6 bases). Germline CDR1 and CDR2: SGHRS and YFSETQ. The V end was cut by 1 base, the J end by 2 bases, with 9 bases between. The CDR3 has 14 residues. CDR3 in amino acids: CASSLWRGQETQYF. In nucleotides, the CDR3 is TGCGCCAGCAGCTTGTGGAGGGGACAAGAGACCCAGTACTTC. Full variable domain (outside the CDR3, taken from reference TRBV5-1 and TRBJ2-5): KAGVTQTPRYLIKTRGQQVTLSCSPISGHRSVSWYQQTPGQGLQFLFEYFSETQRNKGNFPGRFSGRQFSNSRSEMNVSTLELGDSALYLCASSLWRGQETQYFGPGTRLLVL.

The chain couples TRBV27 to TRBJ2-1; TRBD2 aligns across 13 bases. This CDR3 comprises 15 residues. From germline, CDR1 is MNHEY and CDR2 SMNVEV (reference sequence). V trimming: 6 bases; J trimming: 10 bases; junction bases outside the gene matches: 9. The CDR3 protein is CASSAGTSGTGEQFF. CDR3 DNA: TGTGCCAGCAGCGCCGGGACTAGCGGGACAGGAGAGCAGTTCTTC.

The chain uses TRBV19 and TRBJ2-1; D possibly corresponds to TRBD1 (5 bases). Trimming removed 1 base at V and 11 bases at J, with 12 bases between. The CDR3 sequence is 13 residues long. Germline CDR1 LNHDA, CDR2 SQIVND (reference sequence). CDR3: CASSIVGDSQQFF. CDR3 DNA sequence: TGTGCCAGTAGTATAGTAGGAGACAGCCAGCAGTTCTTC.

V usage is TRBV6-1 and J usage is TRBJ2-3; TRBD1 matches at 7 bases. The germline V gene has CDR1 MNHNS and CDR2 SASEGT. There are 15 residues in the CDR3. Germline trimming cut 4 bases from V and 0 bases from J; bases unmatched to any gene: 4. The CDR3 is CASSARDSSTDTQYF. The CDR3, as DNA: TGTGCCAGCAGTGCCCGGGACAGCAGCACAGATACGCAGTATTTT.

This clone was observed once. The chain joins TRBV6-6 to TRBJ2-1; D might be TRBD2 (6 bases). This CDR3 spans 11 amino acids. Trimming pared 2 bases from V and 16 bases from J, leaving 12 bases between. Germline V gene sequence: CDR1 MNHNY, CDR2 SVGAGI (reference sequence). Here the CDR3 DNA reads TGTGCCAGCAGTTACATCCAGGGACTTTTCTTC. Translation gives CASSYIQGLFF.

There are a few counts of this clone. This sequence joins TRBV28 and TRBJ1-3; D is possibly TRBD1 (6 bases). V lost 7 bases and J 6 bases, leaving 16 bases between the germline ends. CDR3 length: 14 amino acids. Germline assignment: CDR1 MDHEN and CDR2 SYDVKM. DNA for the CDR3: TGTGCCAGCACCTCAGGGGATCTTGCAAACACCATATATTTT. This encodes CASTSGDLANTIYF.

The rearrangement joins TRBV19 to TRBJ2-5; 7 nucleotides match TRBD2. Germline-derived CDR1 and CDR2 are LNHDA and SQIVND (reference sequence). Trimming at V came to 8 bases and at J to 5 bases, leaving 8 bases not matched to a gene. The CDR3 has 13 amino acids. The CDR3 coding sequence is TGTGCCAGTGGCCCGGGAGGAGGGGAGACCCAGTACTTC. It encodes CASGPGGGETQYF.

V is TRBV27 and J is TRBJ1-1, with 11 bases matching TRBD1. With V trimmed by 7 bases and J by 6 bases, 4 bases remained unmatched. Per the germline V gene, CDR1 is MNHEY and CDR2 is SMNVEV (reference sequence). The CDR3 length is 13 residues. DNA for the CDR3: TGTGCCAGCAAGGGGACAGGGGGTCCTGAAGCTTTCTTT. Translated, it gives CASKGTGGPEAFF.

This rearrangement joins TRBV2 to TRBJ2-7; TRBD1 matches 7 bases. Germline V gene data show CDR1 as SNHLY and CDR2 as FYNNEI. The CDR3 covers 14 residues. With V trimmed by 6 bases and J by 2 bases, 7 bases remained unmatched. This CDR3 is CASRSGTVAYEQYF. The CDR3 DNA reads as TGTGCCAGCAGGTCCGGGACAGTCGCCTACGAGCAGTACTTC.

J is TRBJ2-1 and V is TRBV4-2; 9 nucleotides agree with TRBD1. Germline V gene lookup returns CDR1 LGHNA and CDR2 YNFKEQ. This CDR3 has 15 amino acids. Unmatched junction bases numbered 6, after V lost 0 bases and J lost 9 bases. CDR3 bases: TGTGCCAGCAGCCAAGACGGCGGGACAGGGTCTGAGCAGTTCTTC. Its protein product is CASSQDGGTGSEQFF.

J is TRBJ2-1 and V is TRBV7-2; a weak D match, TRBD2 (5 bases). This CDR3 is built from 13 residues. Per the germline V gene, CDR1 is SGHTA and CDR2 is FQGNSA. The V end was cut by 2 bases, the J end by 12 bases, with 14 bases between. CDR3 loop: CASSLIPSTWQFF. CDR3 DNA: TGTGCCAGCAGCTTAATTCCTAGCACGTGGCAGTTCTTC. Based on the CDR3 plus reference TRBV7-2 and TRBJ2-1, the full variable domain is GAGVSQSPSNKVTEKGKDVELRCDPISGHTALYWYRQSLGQGLEFLIYFQGNSAPDKSGLPSDRFSAERTGGSVSTLTIQRTQQEDSAVYLCASSLIPSTWQFFGPGTRLTVL.

The CDR3 sequence: CASSITTGIFTMNTEAFF. CDR3 DNA: TGCGCCAGCAGCATTACAACAGGGATCTTCACAATGAACACTGAAGCTTTCTTT. J is TRBJ1-1 and V is TRBV5-1, with a tentative D call TRBD1 (6 bases). The CDR3 loop spans 18 amino acids. V lost 4 bases and J 0 bases, leaving 22 bases between the germline ends. CDR1 and CDR2 from the germline V gene are SGHRS and YFSETQ.

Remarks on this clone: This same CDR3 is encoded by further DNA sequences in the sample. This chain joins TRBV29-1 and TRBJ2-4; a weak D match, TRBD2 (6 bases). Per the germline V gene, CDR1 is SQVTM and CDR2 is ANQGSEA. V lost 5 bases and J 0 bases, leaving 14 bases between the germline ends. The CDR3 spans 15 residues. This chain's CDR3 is CSVRGQGLAKNIQYF. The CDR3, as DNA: TGCAGCGTTAGGGGCCAGGGACTAGCCAAAAACATTCAGTACTTC.

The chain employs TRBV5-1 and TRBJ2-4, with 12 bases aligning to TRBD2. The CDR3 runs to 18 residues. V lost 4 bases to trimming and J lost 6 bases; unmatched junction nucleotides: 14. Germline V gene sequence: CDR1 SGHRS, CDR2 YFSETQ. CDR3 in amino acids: CASSLRLAGESTGNIQYF. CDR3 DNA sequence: TGCGCCAGCAGCCTCCGACTAGCGGGAGAAAGTACCGGAAACATTCAGTACTTC.

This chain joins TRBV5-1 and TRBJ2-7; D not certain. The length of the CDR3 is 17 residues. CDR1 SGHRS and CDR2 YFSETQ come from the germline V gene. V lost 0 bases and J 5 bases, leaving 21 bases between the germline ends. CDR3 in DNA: TGCGCCAGCAGCTTGGCCTTTAGTTTCAGGTTCGGCCACGAGCAGTACTTC. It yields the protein CASSLAFSFRFGHEQYF.

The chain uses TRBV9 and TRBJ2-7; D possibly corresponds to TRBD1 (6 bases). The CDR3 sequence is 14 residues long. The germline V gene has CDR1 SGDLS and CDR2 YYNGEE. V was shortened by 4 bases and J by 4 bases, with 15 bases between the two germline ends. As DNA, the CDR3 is TGTGCCAGCAGCACCGGGACACCCCCGTACGAGCAGTACTTC. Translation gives CASSTGTPPYEQYF.

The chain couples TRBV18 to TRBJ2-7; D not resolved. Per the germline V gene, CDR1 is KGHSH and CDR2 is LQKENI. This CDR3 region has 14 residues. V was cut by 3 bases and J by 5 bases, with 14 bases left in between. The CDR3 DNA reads TGTGCCAGCTCACCTCTTTCCAGTAATGACGAGCAGTACTTC. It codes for CASSPLSSNDEQYF.

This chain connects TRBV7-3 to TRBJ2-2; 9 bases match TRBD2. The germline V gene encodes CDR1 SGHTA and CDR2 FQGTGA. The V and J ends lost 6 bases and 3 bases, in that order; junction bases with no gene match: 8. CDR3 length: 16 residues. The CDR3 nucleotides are TGTGCCAGCAGATCCAGGGCTAGCGGGGACACCGGGGAGCTGTTTTTT. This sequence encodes CASRSRASGDTGELFF.

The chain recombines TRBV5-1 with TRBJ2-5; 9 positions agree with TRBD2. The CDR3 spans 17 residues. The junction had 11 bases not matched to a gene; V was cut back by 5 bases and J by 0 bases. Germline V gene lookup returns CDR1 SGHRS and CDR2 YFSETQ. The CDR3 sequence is CASRLTSGPKYQETQYF. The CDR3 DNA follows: TGCGCCAGCAGGTTAACTAGCGGGCCTAAGTACCAAGAGACCCAGTACTTC.

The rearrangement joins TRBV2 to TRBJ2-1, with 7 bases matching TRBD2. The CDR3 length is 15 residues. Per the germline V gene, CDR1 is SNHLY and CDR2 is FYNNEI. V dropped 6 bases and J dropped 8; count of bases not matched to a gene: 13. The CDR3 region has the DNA TGTGCCAGCAGGGGGGAGGGTCTAGCGGTTCATGAGCAGTTCTTC. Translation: CASRGEGLAVHEQFF.

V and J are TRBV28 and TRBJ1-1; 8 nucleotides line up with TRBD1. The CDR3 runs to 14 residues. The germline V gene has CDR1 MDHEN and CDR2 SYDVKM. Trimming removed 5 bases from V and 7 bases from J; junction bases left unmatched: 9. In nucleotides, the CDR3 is TGTGCCAGCAGTCAACGACAGGGGAGGCGTGAAGCTTTCTTT. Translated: CASSQRQGRREAFF.

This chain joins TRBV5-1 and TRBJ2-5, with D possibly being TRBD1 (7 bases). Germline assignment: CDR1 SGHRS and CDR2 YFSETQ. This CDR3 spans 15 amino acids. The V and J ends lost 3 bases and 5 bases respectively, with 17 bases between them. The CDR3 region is CASSSRQGLGETQYF. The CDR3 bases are TGCGCCAGCAGCTCCCGACAGGGACTGGGGGAGACCCAGTACTTC.

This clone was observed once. CDR3 loop: CASGRSGADTQYF. The CDR3 DNA is TGTGCTAGTGGGCGATCGGGGGCAGATACGCAGTATTTT. The rearrangement links TRBV12-5 to TRBJ2-3, with a tentative D call TRBD2 (6 bases). The CDR3 contains 13 residues. Germline V gives CDR1 LGHNT, CDR2 FRNRAP. Trimming took 6 bases from V and 4 from J, leaving 11 bases between them.

CDR3 loop: CASSYPTGVSNQPQHF. CDR3 DNA sequence: TGTGCCAGCAGTTACCCGACAGGGGTAAGCAATCAGCCCCAGCATTTT. This sequence joins TRBV6-6 and TRBJ1-5; the match to TRBD1 covers 8 bases. V dropped 2 bases and J dropped 1; count of bases not matched to a gene: 4. The CDR3 sequence is 16 residues long. Germline assignment: CDR1 MNHNY and CDR2 SVGAGI (reference sequence).

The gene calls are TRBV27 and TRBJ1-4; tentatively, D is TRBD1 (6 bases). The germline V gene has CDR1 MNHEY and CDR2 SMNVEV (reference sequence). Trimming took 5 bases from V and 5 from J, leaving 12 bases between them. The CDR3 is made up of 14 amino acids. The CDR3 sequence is CASSKQGLNEKLFF. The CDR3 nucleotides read TGTGCCAGCAGTAAACAGGGCTTAAATGAAAAACTGTTTTTT.

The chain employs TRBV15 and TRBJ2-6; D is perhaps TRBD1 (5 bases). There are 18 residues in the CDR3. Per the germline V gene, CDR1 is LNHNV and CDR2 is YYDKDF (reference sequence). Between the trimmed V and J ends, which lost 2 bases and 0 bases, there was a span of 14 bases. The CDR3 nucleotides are TGTGCCACCAGCAGAACGACAGCCATAAGCTCTGGGGCCAACGTCCTGACTTTC. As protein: CATSRTTAISSGANVLTF.

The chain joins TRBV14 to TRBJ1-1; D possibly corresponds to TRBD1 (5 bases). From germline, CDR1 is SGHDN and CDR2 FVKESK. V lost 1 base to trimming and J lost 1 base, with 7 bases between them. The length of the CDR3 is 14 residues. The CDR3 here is CASSQVRGNTEAFF. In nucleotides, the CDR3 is TGTGCCAGCAGCCAAGTTAGGGGGAACACTGAAGCTTTCTTT. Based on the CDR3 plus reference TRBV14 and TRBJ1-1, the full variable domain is EAGVTQFPSHSVIEKGQTVTLRCDPISGHDNLYWYRRVMGKEIKFLLHFVKESKQDESGMPNNRFLAERTGGTYSTLKVQPAELEDSGVYFCASSQVRGNTEAFFGQGTRLTVV.